This passage covers 25 T cell receptor beta chains from one sample sequenced in a study of CD8+ T cells in alopecia areata (dated by TCRdb to between 2018 and 2020). The sample's time point label, in plain terms: about 4 weeks on oral tofacitinib. The treatment or condition label of this sample denotes: oral pan-JAK inhibitor, 5-10 mg twice daily. Receptors were amplified or captured by the immunoSEQ multiplex PCR assay. To provide template for TCR sequencing, every sample had RNA extracted and reverse transcribed into cDNA. TCRdb stores this immuneACCESS table with in-frame sequences only. Part of the clones is absent; in the studies checked, under half of the shortfall reflects unresolved V genes, and no reason is known for the rest. In this sample the table shows roughly 120,000 clones, approximately 52% of which occur a single time. The ten largest make up almost 30% of the sample. Sample: CD8+ T cells sorted from blood, taken at week 4, from a patient treated with tofacitinib. These receptors all stem from a human donor with alopecia areata.

The chain uses TRBV29-1 and TRBJ2-1; 8 bases map to TRBD2. This CDR3 comprises 16 residues. V dropped 2 bases and J dropped 4; count of bases not matched to a gene: 10. Germline V gene lookup returns CDR1 SQVTM and CDR2 ANQGSEA. This chain's CDR3 is CSVESGGPTIYNEQFF. In DNA, the CDR3 is TGCAGCGTTGAAAGCGGGGGCCCAACCATATACAATGAGCAGTTCTTC.

This clone was counted only a few times. V usage is TRBV29-1 and J usage is TRBJ2-1, with TRBD2 matching over 7 bases. The germline V gene encodes CDR1 SQVTM and CDR2 ANQGSEA. The CDR3 spans 12 residues. V lost 8 bases and J lost 4; bases outside the gene matches: 5. This chain's CDR3 is CSSGGGYNEQFF. In DNA form, the CDR3 reads TGCAGCTCGGGAGGCGGATACAATGAGCAGTTCTTC.

This clone appeared a few times. The chain has TRBV5-6 and TRBJ2-7; D tentatively reads TRBD1 or TRBD2 (5 bases each). Germline CDR1 reads SGHDT; CDR2 reads YYEEEE. Trimming cost V 3 bases and J 3 bases, with 16 bases left between them. This CDR3 is built from 15 residues. CDR3 region: CASSSAGYGIYEQYF. The CDR3 nucleotides read TGTGCCAGCAGCTCAGCAGGGTACGGGATCTACGAGCAGTACTTC.

This clone has only a few counts. The J gene is TRBJ2-7, the V gene TRBV6-1; D is unclear. Germline V lookup: CDR1 MNHNS, CDR2 SASEGT. This CDR3 has 11 residues. Trimming removed 1 base at V and 6 bases at J, with 4 bases between. In nucleotides, the CDR3 is TGTGCCAGCAGTGAAGTTTTCGAGCAGTACTTC. Translated: CASSEVFEQYF.

In its sample, this clone was seen a few times. V and J are TRBV4-1 and TRBJ1-6, with D uncertain. Trimming removed 1 base at V and 7 bases at J, with 8 bases between. This CDR3 has 14 residues. Per germline, CDR1 MGHRA and CDR2 YSYEKL. The CDR3 coding sequence is TGCGCCAGCAGCCAAGGACAAGCGAATTCACCCCTCCACTTT. Residues: CASSQGQANSPLHF.

The sample holds one count of this clone. This chain uses TRBV5-6 with TRBJ2-7; a weak D match, TRBD1 (5 bases). The germline V and J ends were trimmed by 5 bases and 0 bases, with 15 bases remaining between them. CDR3 size: 15 residues. Germline V CDR1 and CDR2: SGHDT, YYEEEE. The CDR3: CASSLRTGNSYEQYF. In DNA, the CDR3 is TGTGCCAGCAGTCTGAGAACAGGTAACTCCTACGAGCAGTACTTC.

The rearrangement links TRBV7-9 to TRBJ2-7; 7 bases line up with TRBD1. J gave up 7 bases and V 4 bases, and 7 bases lay outside the gene matches. There are 13 residues in the CDR3. CDR1 is SEHNR and CDR2 is FQNEAQ in the germline V gene (reference sequence). The CDR3 nucleotides read TGTGCCAGCAGCTATGGGACAGCACGGGAGCAGTACTTC. Translated: CASSYGTAREQYF.

V and J are TRBV27 and TRBJ2-1; 8 bases match TRBD2. Germline V gene lookup returns CDR1 MNHEY and CDR2 SMNVEV (reference sequence). V trimming: 3 bases; J trimming: 8 bases; junction bases outside the gene matches: 9. The CDR3 sequence is 15 residues long. The CDR3 DNA reads as TGTGCCAGCAGTTTTGTCGGGGGGGCCGGGGATGAGCAGTTCTTC. Its protein product is CASSFVGGAGDEQFF.

This clone was seen a few times. The chain employs TRBV7-2 and TRBJ1-6; D may be TRBD1 (5 bases). The V gene's germline CDR1 is SGHTA and CDR2 FQGNSA. V was clipped by 0 bases and J by 12 bases, with 12 bases between them. The CDR3 extends over 14 amino acids. CDR3 nucleotide sequence: TGTGCCAGCAGCTTAGCGGGGACCGTGGGACCCCTCCACTTT. Protein: CASSLAGTVGPLHF.

The chain employs TRBV27 and TRBJ2-7; possibly TRBD2 for D (6 bases). V lost 2 bases and J 2 bases, leaving 10 bases between the germline ends. This CDR3 has 14 residues. Germline V lookup: CDR1 MNHEY, CDR2 SMNVEV (reference sequence). CDR3 DNA sequence: TGTGCCAGCAGTTTAGCGGGGCTAACCTACGAGCAGTACTTC. It is translated as CASSLAGLTYEQYF.

V is TRBV7-8 and J is TRBJ2-2; TRBD1 agrees at 11 bases. With 0 bases clipped from V and 8 bases from J, the junction kept 2 bases outside the gene matches. From germline, CDR1 is SGHVS and CDR2 FQNEAQ. CDR3 length equals 15 residues. CDR3 protein: CASSLAGQGAGELFF. The CDR3 DNA follows: TGTGCCAGCAGCTTAGCAGGACAGGGGGCAGGGGAGCTGTTTTTT.

This chain joins TRBV23-1 and TRBJ2-1, with D unclear. TRBV23-1 is identified as an open reading frame with a role that is uncertain. The CDR3 is 15 amino acids. The V end was cut by 4 bases, the J end by 8 bases, with 18 bases between. The CDR3 loop is CASSRSSTGPHEQFF. The CDR3 DNA reads TGCGCCAGCAGTCGGTCCTCGACTGGGCCGCATGAGCAGTTCTTC.

A single count supports this clone. The genes are TRBV30 and TRBJ2-4; possibly TRBD1 for D (6 bases). Trimming removed 3 bases at V and 8 bases at J, with 11 bases between. This CDR3 is built from 12 residues. Germline lookup yields CDR1 GTSNPN and CDR2 SVGIG (reference sequence). The CDR3 region is CAWSDRTDIQYF. The CDR3 region has the DNA TGTGCCTGGAGCGACAGGACCGACATTCAGTACTTC. The full variable domain, its missing parts supplied by reference TRBV30 and TRBJ2-4, is SQTIHQWPATLVQPVGSPLSLECTVEGTSNPNLYWYRQAAGRGLQLLFYSVGIGQISSEVPQNLSASRPQDRQFILSSKKLLLSDSGFYLCAWSDRTDIQYFGAGTRLSVL.

The rearrangement uses TRBV27 and TRBJ2-7; 7 positions agree with TRBD1. The CDR3 has 14 amino acids. CDR1 and CDR2 (germline): MNHEY, SMNVEV (reference sequence). The J segment lost 2 bases and the V segment lost 4 bases, leaving 5 bases of the junction unmatched. The CDR3 sequence is CASSSRDSPYEQYF. In DNA form, the CDR3 reads TGTGCCAGCAGTTCCCGGGACAGCCCCTACGAGCAGTACTTC.

This clone has more than one count but fewer than ten. J is TRBJ2-7 and V is TRBV30; D perhaps matches TRBD1 (6 bases). Between the trimmed V and J ends, which lost 0 bases and 6 bases, there was a span of 12 bases. The CDR3 has 13 residues. Germline values: CDR1 GTSNPN, CDR2 SVGIG (reference sequence). The CDR3 sequence is CAWSVQGFGEQYF. The CDR3, as DNA: TGTGCCTGGAGTGTACAGGGTTTTGGCGAGCAGTACTTC. Together with reference TRBV30 and TRBJ2-7, the CDR3 gives the full variable domain: SQTIHQWPATLVQPVGSPLSLECTVEGTSNPNLYWYRQAAGRGLQLLFYSVGIGQISSEVPQNLSASRPQDRQFILSSKKLLLSDSGFYLCAWSVQGFGEQYFGPGTRLTVT.

This rearrangement joins TRBV9 to TRBJ2-3; D ambiguous. The CDR3 length is 14 residues. Germline V gene data show CDR1 as SGDLS and CDR2 as YYNGEE. The ends were cut back, 0 bases at V and 2 bases at J, with 7 bases in the middle. The CDR3 reads CASSVDGDTDTQYF. CDR3 DNA sequence: TGTGCCAGCAGCGTAGATGGCGACACAGATACGCAGTATTTT.

The V and J genes are TRBV6-4 and TRBJ2-1; 14 nucleotides agree with TRBD2. From germline, CDR1 is MRHNA and CDR2 SNTAGT. The junction had 1 base not matched to a gene; V was cut back by 3 bases and J by 6 bases. The CDR3 runs 15 residues. In DNA, the CDR3 is TGTGCCAGCAGTGAAGGACTAGCGGGGGGCAATGAGCAGTTCTTC. Translated, it gives CASSEGLAGGNEQFF.

The chain is built from TRBV29-1 and TRBJ1-2; the D gene is possibly TRBD1 (6 bases). V was trimmed by 5 bases and J by 3 bases, leaving 10 bases between them. The CDR3 has 12 residues. Germline assignment: CDR1 SQVTM and CDR2 ANQGSEA. The chain's CDR3 is CSVHNRDYGYTF. CDR3 in DNA: TGCAGCGTTCACAACAGGGACTATGGCTACACCTTC.

This chain joins TRBV30 and TRBJ2-1; 13 nucleotides line up with TRBD2. The J segment lost 3 bases and the V segment lost 1 base, leaving 9 bases of the junction unmatched. CDR3 length equals 18 residues. CDR1 and CDR2 (germline): GTSNPN, SVGIG (reference sequence). The CDR3 sequence is CAWSAGTSGDSLYNEQFF. The CDR3 DNA sequence: TGTGCCTGGAGTGCCGGGACTAGCGGGGATTCTCTCTACAATGAGCAGTTCTTC.

A few counts support this clone. This chain links TRBV13 with TRBJ1-1; weak D call: TRBD1 (6 bases). Germline V gives CDR1 PRHDT, CDR2 FYEKMQ (reference sequence). The V and J ends lost 6 bases and 4 bases respectively, with 9 bases between them. There are 12 residues in the CDR3. The CDR3 bases are TGTGCCAGCAGGACAGGTCTCACTGAAGCTTTCTTT. Protein: CASRTGLTEAFF.

Regarding this clone: This sample includes further DNA sequences coding for the same CDR3. The chain's CDR3 is CASSLSGYEQYF. Written as DNA, the CDR3 is TGTGCCAGCAGTTTATCGGGCTACGAGCAGTACTTC. J is TRBJ2-7 and V is TRBV27; no clear D gene. The ends were cut back, 0 bases at V and 3 bases at J, with 3 bases in the middle. The CDR3 extends over 12 amino acids. CDR1 and CDR2 from the germline V gene are MNHEY and SMNVEV (reference sequence).

The genes are TRBV6-4 and TRBJ2-2, with 9 nucleotides matching TRBD1. CDR1 is MRHNA and CDR2 is SNTAGT in the germline V gene. V was pared by 2 bases and J by 3 bases, with 7 bases of the junction left unmatched. This CDR3 is 17 amino acids long. CDR3: CASSDGGTGSDTGELFF. CDR3 bases: TGTGCCAGCAGTGACGGCGGGACAGGGTCTGACACCGGGGAGCTGTTTTTT.

The rearrangement links TRBV16 to TRBJ2-1; D gene unclear. Trimming removed 0 bases at V and 7 bases at J, with 7 bases between. The CDR3 consists of 13 residues. Germline CDR1 is KGHSY and CDR2 is FQNENV. The CDR3 DNA reads TGTGCCAGCAGCCAATCTCCCATAAATGAGCAGTTCTTC. Its protein product is CASSQSPINEQFF.

The chain uses TRBV30 and TRBJ2-7, with 11 bases that match TRBD2. Trimming at V came to 2 bases and at J to 2 bases, leaving 2 bases not matched to a gene. This CDR3 is built from 14 residues. The germline gives CDR1 GTSNPN, CDR2 SVGIG (reference sequence). The CDR3 sequence is CAWSYSGGAYEQYF. The CDR3 region has the DNA TGTGCCTGGAGTTATAGCGGGGGGGCCTACGAGCAGTACTTC.

The V call is TRBV27, the J call TRBJ1-6; possible D gene TRBD1, 5 bases. The V and J ends lost 5 bases and 3 bases respectively, with 23 bases between them. There are 19 residues in the CDR3. Germline V gene data show CDR1 as MNHEY and CDR2 as SMNVEV (reference sequence). In DNA form, the CDR3 reads TGTGCCAGCAGTCCCCTCCGGGACGGGCACACTCTCTATAATTCACCCCTCCACTTT. Its protein product is CASSPLRDGHTLYNSPLHF.